A single TCR beta chain is shown here with its context. No antigen is known for it. Random hexamers were used to reverse transcribe the RNA input (about 0.45 to 1 ug). An immunoSEQ multiplex PCR generated amplified TCR beta CDR3 products spanning 54 Vbeta and 13 Jbeta. A single record per CDR3 protein comes from TCRdb applying MiXCR to the immunoSEQ multiplex PCR reads. The table has hundreds of thousands of distinct CDR3 sequences, about 95% seen once; the top ten hold about 0.14%. The data were obtained in a study of CD8 T cells in Susac syndrome. Whole-study context: When blood was drawn, patients with Susac syndrome were on intravenous immunoglobulin alone, on corticosteroids, or therapy-naive. Notes on the study in general: As the study acknowledged, the number of individuals who were part of its TCR sequencing and HLA analysis was relatively small.

Sequencing of TCR beta was carried out in blood CD8+ and CD4+ T cells. The CDR3 sequence is 13 residues long. Germline loops: CDR1 GTSNPN, CDR2 SVGIG (reference sequence). Trimming cost V 1 base and J 11 bases, with 17 bases left between them. Input material: CD4+ T cells from PBMCs. V gene TRBV30 combines with J gene TRBJ1-1, with D maybe TRBD1 (5 bases). This receptor was identified in a human donor with Susac syndrome. This chain's CDR3 is CAWSARDSQWAFF. CDR3 nucleotides: TGTGCCTGGAGTGCACGGGACTCCCAATGGGCTTTCTTT.